The clone carrying this T cell receptor beta chain was counted many times. Germline loops: CDR1 DFQATT, CDR2 SNEGSKA (reference sequence). The CDR3 has 14 residues. Trimming left V 6 bases short and J 7 bases short, with 19 bases between. Unique molecular identifiers featured in each of the TCR beta cDNA libraries. From the PCR reads, TCRdb called clonotypes with MiXCR, one entry per CDR3 protein. In the table there are 150,000 or so distinct CDR3 sequences, about 36% of which are singletons. The data belong to a study of post-analysis software for immune sequencing data. The specimen was blood, collected after autologous hematopoietic stem cell transplantation. This sequence joins TRBV20-1 and TRBJ2-1; D is perhaps TRBD1 (5 bases). This sequence was found in a girl under 18 with multiple sclerosis. The CDR3 coding sequence is TGCAGTGCGCCCTTAGGGGTCGTTGGGAATGAGCAGTTCTTC. This encodes CSAPLGVVGNEQFF.